Below are 20 T cell receptor beta chains sequenced from a single sample in a study of T cell responses to AZD1222 COVID-19 vaccine. Profiling relied on immunoSEQ multiplex PCR, and the TCRdb table lists in-frame clones only, not all of them. The sample has 120,000 to 150,000 clones, around nine tenths seen once; the top ten hold approximately 3%. The source was peripheral blood, collected on day 0 of MenACWY control vaccination. Every receptor here comes from an adult in good health.

This clone appeared once. The chain carries TRBV6-1 and TRBJ2-7; 7 bases are shared with TRBD1. Trimming removed 6 bases from V and 2 bases from J; junction bases left unmatched: 10. The germline CDR1 and CDR2 sequences are MNHNS and SASEGT. CDR3 length: 15 residues. The CDR3, as DNA: TGTGCCAGCAGCCGTCCCCGGGACAGCCCCTACGAGCAGTACTTC. Translating gives CASSRPRDSPYEQYF.

This sequence joins TRBV7-8 and TRBJ1-1; TRBD1 matches at 7 bases. V lost 6 bases, J lost 0 bases, and 7 bases stayed unmatched. Germline V gene lookup returns CDR1 SGHVS and CDR2 FQNEAQ. The CDR3 totals 15 residues. DNA for the CDR3: TGTGCCAGCAGTTTCCAGGGGGGTATGAACACTGAAGCTTTCTTT. Translation gives CASSFQGGMNTEAFF.

The chain links TRBV19 to TRBJ2-5; 7 nucleotides line up with TRBD1. The CDR3 contains 15 residues. Germline CDR1 is LNHDA and CDR2 is SQIVND (reference sequence). Unmatched junction bases numbered 8, after V lost 7 bases and J lost 0 bases. CDR3: CASTGDSRYQETQYF. The CDR3 DNA reads TGTGCCAGTACCGGGGACAGCCGGTACCAAGAGACCCAGTACTTC.

V usage is TRBV19 and J usage is TRBJ1-1; 10 bases are shared with TRBD1. The germline gives CDR1 LNHDA, CDR2 SQIVND (reference sequence). With 3 bases clipped from V and 5 bases from J, the junction kept 6 bases outside the gene matches. This CDR3 comprises 15 residues. CDR3 DNA: TGTGCCAGTAGTATGTGGGACAGGGGATCTACTGAAGCTTTCTTT. It specifies CASSMWDRGSTEAFF.

The V call is TRBV7-6, the J call TRBJ2-2, with TRBD2 identical over 8 bases. Trimming cost V 4 bases and J 6 bases; bases outside gene matches: 13. The CDR3 sequence is 17 residues long. Germline V gene lookup returns CDR1 SGHVS and CDR2 FNYEAQ. CDR3 DNA sequence: TGTGCCAGCAGCTCGGGCGGGGGGCCGGGCAACCCCGGGGAGCTGTTTTTT. The encoded protein is CASSSGGGPGNPGELFF.

This clone has just a few counts. The J gene is TRBJ2-2, the V gene TRBV7-3, with 14 bases fitting TRBD2. CDR1 and CDR2 from the germline V gene are SGHTA and FQGTGA. Trimming removed 0 bases from V and 5 bases from J; junction bases left unmatched: 8. The CDR3 is 19 amino acids. The CDR3, as DNA: TGTGCCAGCAGCTTAACGCGGCGACTAGCGGGAGGGAGTACCGGGGAGCTGTTTTTT. Protein product: CASSLTRRLAGGSTGELFF.

This chain uses TRBV24-1 with TRBJ1-3, with D possibly matching TRBD1 (6 bases). The CDR3 has 15 amino acids. Per germline, CDR1 KGHDR and CDR2 SFDVKD. Trimming left V 6 bases short and J 4 bases short, with 15 bases between. CDR3 nucleotide sequence: TGTGCCACCAGTAATCTACAGGGCTCGGGAAACACCATATATTTT. Amino acids: CATSNLQGSGNTIYF.

This clone was found once. This sequence joins TRBV7-6 and TRBJ2-1; 8 bases fit TRBD2. The CDR3 sequence is 18 residues long. Germline values: CDR1 SGHVS, CDR2 FNYEAQ. V trimming: 5 bases; J trimming: 1 base; junction bases outside the gene matches: 13. The CDR3 loop is CASSAPVVAGPSYNEQFF. The CDR3 region has the DNA TGTGCCAGCAGCGCGCCCGTGGTAGCGGGACCATCCTACAATGAGCAGTTCTTC.

The genes are TRBV7-2 and TRBJ1-2; possibly TRBD1 for D (5 bases). CDR1 SGHTA and CDR2 FQGNSA come from the germline V gene. V was trimmed by 4 bases and J by 0 bases, leaving 15 bases between them. The CDR3 is 16 amino acids. CDR3 sequence: CASSSRGKIANYGYTF. The CDR3 nucleotides are TGTGCCAGCAGCTCAAGGGGAAAAATCGCTAACTATGGCTACACCTTC.

This sequence joins TRBV18 and TRBJ1-4, with TRBD1 as a possible D gene (5 bases). Trimming took 2 bases from V and 8 from J, leaving 15 bases between them. This CDR3 contains 15 residues. In germline, CDR1 is KGHSH, CDR2 LQKENI. The DNA for the CDR3 is TGTGCCAGCTCACCAAGGACACAACGGGGAGAAAAACTGTTTTTT. As protein: CASSPRTQRGEKLFF.

This sequence joins TRBV28 and TRBJ1-2; the D is unclear. The CDR3 loop spans 11 amino acids. The V gene's germline CDR1 is MDHEN and CDR2 SYDVKM. Trimming removed 2 bases at V and 7 bases at J, with 5 bases between. CDR3 DNA sequence: TGTGCCAGCAGTTTACAGCGTGGCTACACCTTC. Translation: CASSLQRGYTF.

The CDR3 DNA is TGTGCCAGCAGTTCGGGACTAGCGACCTACGAGCAGTACTTC. Translation gives CASSSGLATYEQYF. The gene calls are TRBV6-5 and TRBJ2-7; 10 bases line up with TRBD2. J lost 2 bases, V lost 4 bases, and 2 bases had no gene match. Looked up from germline, CDR1 is MNHEY and CDR2 is SVGAGI. The CDR3 runs to 14 residues.

In its sample, this clone was seen once. V and J are TRBV6-1 and TRBJ1-1; D may be TRBD1 (6 bases). The V end was cut by 0 bases, the J end by 11 bases, with 16 bases between. CDR1 is MNHNS and CDR2 is SASEGT in the germline V gene. CDR3 size: 14 residues. The CDR3 sequence is CASSEAEGGMEAFF. The CDR3 nucleotides read TGTGCCAGCAGTGAAGCGGAAGGGGGAATGGAGGCTTTCTTT.

This chain joins TRBV19 and TRBJ2-2; D gene uncertain. V lost 3 bases to trimming and J lost 4 bases, with 15 bases between them. The CDR3 is 16 residues long. Germline CDR1 and CDR2: LNHDA and SQIVND (reference sequence). CDR3: CASSIYNTGPTGELFF. DNA of the CDR3: TGTGCCAGTAGTATCTATAACACCGGTCCCACCGGGGAGCTGTTTTTT.

A single count supports this clone. V is TRBV7-9 and J is TRBJ2-1; TRBD2 matches at 9 bases. The germline V gene encodes CDR1 SEHNR and CDR2 FQNEAQ (reference sequence). Trimming cost V 5 bases and J 9 bases; bases outside gene matches: 11. This CDR3 has 15 amino acids. The CDR3 sequence is CASSPQGLAVSEQFF. CDR3 DNA: TGTGCCAGCAGCCCGCAGGGACTAGCCGTCAGTGAGCAGTTCTTC.

The gene calls are TRBV12-3 or TRBV12-4 and TRBJ2-1, with D perhaps matching TRBD2 (7 bases). V was shortened by 1 base and J by 14 bases, with 12 bases between the two germline ends. This CDR3 contains 12 residues. As DNA, the CDR3 is TGTGCCAGCAGTTTAGACCGAGGGGGGGAGTTCTTC. Protein product: CASSLDRGGEFF.

This sequence joins TRBV11-2 and TRBJ2-1; 8 bases line up with TRBD2. CDR3 length equals 13 residues. After removal of 5 bases from V and 14 bases from J, the junction contained 11 bases not matched to a gene. Germline-derived CDR1 and CDR2 are SGHAT and FQNNGV. CDR3 amino acids: CASSQTAGDPKFF. CDR3 DNA: TGTGCCAGCAGCCAAACAGCGGGGGATCCGAAGTTCTTC.

The chain recombines TRBV18 with TRBJ2-3; TRBD2 matches 11 bases. The CDR3 has 17 amino acids. CDR1 is KGHSH and CDR2 is LQKENI in the germline V gene. V shed 2 bases and J 2 bases; nucleotides not matched to a gene: 6. CDR3 bases: TGTGCCAGCTCACCATTGATGACTAGCGGGGACACAGATACGCAGTATTTT. Translation: CASSPLMTSGDTDTQYF.

The rearrangement links TRBV6-1 to TRBJ2-1, with D maybe TRBD1 (6 bases). Germline lookup yields CDR1 MNHNS and CDR2 SASEGT. The CDR3 spans 17 residues. Trimming removed 4 bases from V and 0 bases from J, with 16 bases in between. DNA for the CDR3: TGTGCCAGCAGTGGGGGGCCGGCGAACAGCTCCTACAATGAGCAGTTCTTC. Translated: CASSGGPANSSYNEQFF.

The CDR3: CASSPGRGNNQPQHF. DNA of the CDR3: TGTGCCAGCAGTCCGGGCAGGGGAAACAATCAGCCCCAGCATTTT. This chain joins TRBV25-1 and TRBJ1-5; D perhaps matches TRBD1 (6 bases). The germline gives CDR1 MGHDK, CDR2 SYGVNS. V lost 5 bases and J lost 3, with 14 bases in between. The CDR3 consists of 15 residues.